The sequence of this TCR beta chain was determined in a study of long-term antiretroviral therapy in people with HIV. Germline V gene data show CDR1 as SEHNR and CDR2 as FQNEAQ (reference sequence). This CDR3 is 16 amino acids long. V shed 5 bases, J shed 2 bases, and the junction held 8 bases outside the gene matches. Sequencing used immunoSEQ v3.0 at survey level. Method: immunoSEQ multiplex PCR; TCRdb's copy keeps in-frame clones and lacks some. The sample holds tens of thousands of clones; about 87% are singletons and the top ten take 3.6%. The sample consisted of unsorted PBMCs, taken 1.8 years after starting antiretroviral therapy. The receptor's source is a woman aged 18 to 35 with HIV. V and J are TRBV7-9 and TRBJ2-7; 11 nucleotides align to TRBD2. In nucleotides, the CDR3 is TGTGCCAGCAGCCAGACTAGCGGGATGCTGGCCTACGAGCAGTACTTC. This codes for CASSQTSGMLAYEQYF.